A single sample gave rise to the 25 T cell receptor beta chains below, sequenced in a study of radiotherapy plus CTLA-4 blockade in lung cancer. Clones were sequenced by immunoSEQ multiplex PCR, and TCRdb holds only the in-frame ones, with some missing. The sample lists 40,000 to 50,000 clones; approximately 85% were seen once. Sequencing was performed on peripheral blood, taken from a patient treated with radiotherapy plus ipilimumab. The source is a human donor with non-small cell lung cancer who had stable disease on radiotherapy plus ipilimumab.

The V and J genes are TRBV5-1 and TRBJ2-1; tentatively, D is TRBD2 (6 bases). Per the germline V gene, CDR1 is SGHRS and CDR2 is YFSETQ. This CDR3 contains 16 residues. Trimming removed 2 bases at V and 5 bases at J, with 17 bases between. The CDR3 sequence: CASSLRRAGSHNEQFF. CDR3 DNA: TGCGCCAGCAGCTTACGGAGGGCCGGTTCACACAATGAGCAGTTCTTC. The variable domain in full, with the rest retrieved from reference TRBV5-1 and TRBJ2-1, is KAGVTQTPRYLIKTRGQQVTLSCSPISGHRSVSWYQQTPGQGLQFLFEYFSETQRNKGNFPGRFSGRQFSNSRSEMNVSTLELGDSALYLCASSLRRAGSHNEQFFGPGTRLTVL.

The chain combines TRBV19 with TRBJ1-2; the match to TRBD1 covers 10 bases. This CDR3 has 13 amino acids. Losses at the gene ends were 3 bases for V and 8 bases for J; bases not matched to a gene: 3. Germline V gives CDR1 LNHDA, CDR2 SQIVND (reference sequence). This CDR3 reads CASSMGQGIGYTF. The CDR3 DNA reads TGTGCCAGTAGTATGGGACAGGGGATCGGCTACACCTTC.

This chain uses TRBV28 with TRBJ2-7, with D uncertain. Germline loops: CDR1 MDHEN, CDR2 SYDVKM. The V end lost 11 bases, the J end lost 0 bases, and 17 bases lay between the germline ends. The CDR3 has 14 residues. CDR3 sequence: CAACKELYSYEQYF. The CDR3 DNA reads TGTGCCGCTTGCAAGGAGCTGTACTCCTACGAGCAGTACTTC. The whole variable domain, filled in from reference TRBV28 and TRBJ2-7, reads DVKVTQSSRYLVKRTGEKVFLECVQDMDHENMFWYRQDPGLGLRLIYFSYDVKMKEKGDIPEGYSVSREKKERFSLILESASTNQTSMYLCAACKELYSYEQYFGPGTRLTVT.

The chain couples TRBV11-2 to TRBJ1-2; TRBD1 is a possible D gene (6 bases). CDR1 and CDR2 from the germline V gene are SGHAT and FQNNGV. The CDR3 has 14 amino acids. Deletions cut 5 bases from V and 1 base from J, with 11 bases between. CDR3 amino acids: CASSQYRDNYGYTF. CDR3 nucleotide sequence: TGTGCCAGCAGCCAGTACAGGGATAACTATGGCTACACCTTC.

The chain uses TRBV28 and TRBJ2-6, with D unclear. The germline V gene encodes CDR1 MDHEN and CDR2 SYDVKM. CDR3 length: 17 amino acids. The V and J ends lost 2 bases and 0 bases respectively, with 11 bases between them. In DNA form, the CDR3 reads TGTGCCAGCAGTTTACCTCTGACACTCTCTGGGGCCAACGTCCTGACTTTC. This translates into CASSLPLTLSGANVLTF.

V and J are TRBV7-2 and TRBJ2-7; no clear D. The CDR3 length is 15 residues. CDR1 and CDR2 (germline): SGHTA, FQGNSA. V dropped 1 base and J dropped 9 bases, with 19 bases sitting between them. The chain's CDR3 is CASSLEAADLRGQYF. The CDR3 nucleotides read TGTGCCAGCAGCTTAGAGGCAGCTGACTTACGAGGGCAGTACTTC. The full variable domain, with the rest looked up from reference TRBV7-2 and TRBJ2-7, is GAGVSQSPSNKVTEKGKDVELRCDPISGHTALYWYRQSLGQGLEFLIYFQGNSAPDKSGLPSDRFSAERTGGSVSTLTIQRTQQEDSAVYLCASSLEAADLRGQYFGPGTRLTVT.

The chain links TRBV19 to TRBJ2-2; perhaps TRBD2 as D (6 bases). V was clipped by 5 bases and J by 3 bases, with 22 bases between them. This CDR3 comprises 18 residues. Germline-derived CDR1 and CDR2 are LNHDA and SQIVND (reference sequence). The CDR3: CASSPQKWRESDTGELFF. The CDR3 region has the DNA TGTGCCAGTAGTCCGCAGAAATGGCGGGAATCGGACACCGGGGAGCTGTTTTTT.

The gene calls are TRBV14 and TRBJ2-7; 8 nucleotides match TRBD1. Germline loops: CDR1 SGHDN, CDR2 FVKESK. CDR3 size: 22 residues. V was clipped by 4 bases and J by 0 bases; unmatched bases: 26. The CDR3 loop is CASSLNQERQGFFRLGSYEQYF. The CDR3 coding sequence is TGTGCCAGCAGCCTAAACCAGGAACGACAGGGGTTTTTCAGGTTGGGCTCCTACGAGCAGTACTTC.

For this clone: The junction differs from germline at one of its ends, possibly a read error. The chain combines TRBV11-1 with TRBJ2-3, with TRBD1 as a possible D gene (6 bases). The CDR3 extends over 16 amino acids. Germline CDR1 and CDR2: SGHAT and FQDESV (reference sequence). The CDR3 protein is CASSLAGGGSIDTQYF. CDR3 in DNA: TGTGCCAGCAGCTTAGCAGGGGGTGGAAGCATAGATACGCAGTATTTT.

This clone was observed once. The rearrangement uses TRBV5-6 and TRBJ1-1, with D perhaps matching TRBD1 (6 bases). Between the trimmed V and J ends, which lost 4 bases and 3 bases, there was a span of 13 bases. The CDR3 loop spans 14 amino acids. CDR1 is SGHDT and CDR2 is YYEEEE in the germline V gene. CDR3 DNA: TGTGCCAGCAGCCGCTTCAGGGGATACACTGAAGCTTTCTTT. The encoded protein is CASSRFRGYTEAFF.

The genes are TRBV7-2 and TRBJ2-1; 8 bases agree with TRBD2. V lost 5 bases and J lost 2; bases outside the gene matches: 5. The germline V gene encodes CDR1 SGHTA and CDR2 FQGNSA. CDR3 length: 15 amino acids. CDR3 sequence (DNA): TGTGCCAGCAGCGCCACTAGCGGAGCCTACAATGAGCAGTTCTTC. This sequence encodes CASSATSGAYNEQFF.

This clone was seen just once. The chain employs TRBV13 and TRBJ2-5; 12 bases map to TRBD2. CDR1 and CDR2 from the germline V gene are PRHDT and FYEKMQ (reference sequence). Unmatched junction bases numbered 1, after V lost 0 bases and J lost 2 bases. There are 16 residues in the CDR3. CDR3 DNA sequence: TGTGCCAGCAGCTTAGGGCTAGCGGGAGGGCAAGAGACCCAGTACTTC. Amino acid sequence: CASSLGLAGGQETQYF.

V and J are TRBV4-1 and TRBJ2-1; tentatively, D is TRBD2 (5 bases). This CDR3 is built from 14 residues. Germline lookup yields CDR1 MGHRA and CDR2 YSYEKL. The V end was cut by 0 bases, the J end by 11 bases, with 14 bases between. The DNA for the CDR3 is TGCGCCAGCAGCCAAGAAGGCGGACTCCCCAAGCAGTTCTTC. Translation: CASSQEGGLPKQFF.

Points on this clone: Other nucleotide sequences in the sample specify the same CDR3. This chain links TRBV19 with TRBJ2-3; 7 bases map to TRBD2. V gave up 3 bases and J gave up 2 bases; unmatched junction bases: 8. CDR1 and CDR2 (germline): LNHDA, SQIVND (reference sequence). The CDR3 is 16 residues long. The CDR3 bases are TGTGCCAGTAGTATCCGGTCTAGCGGACCCACAGATACGCAGTATTTT. As protein: CASSIRSSGPTDTQYF.

CDR3 nucleotide sequence: TGTGCCAGCAGTCCTGGACAGGGGACAGGGGGCACAACTAATGAAAAACTGTTTTTT. Protein: CASSPGQGTGGTTNEKLFF. The V call is TRBV27, the J call TRBJ1-4; 12 positions match TRBD1. The junction had 10 bases not matched to a gene; V was cut back by 5 bases and J by 0 bases. The CDR3 covers 19 residues. Germline values: CDR1 MNHEY, CDR2 SMNVEV (reference sequence).

The V and J genes are TRBV28 and TRBJ2-7, with 14 bases that match TRBD2. The CDR3 consists of 15 residues. V lost 5 bases to trimming and J lost 10 bases; unmatched junction nucleotides: 10. The germline V gene encodes CDR1 MDHEN and CDR2 SYDVKM. The CDR3 reads CASSGTSGSRTIQYF. The CDR3 nucleotides read TGTGCCAGCAGTGGGACTAGCGGGAGCCGAACAATTCAGTACTTC.

V and J are TRBV14 and TRBJ2-3, with TRBD2 matching 9 bases. The trim removed 4 bases at V and 5 bases at J, leaving 13 bases unmatched. Germline values: CDR1 SGHDN, CDR2 FVKESK. The CDR3 is made up of 17 amino acids. Written as DNA, the CDR3 is TGTGCCAGCAGCCCGGGGTTTCGGCGGGAGGGGCAAGATACGCAGTATTTT. This sequence encodes CASSPGFRREGQDTQYF.

There are a few counts of this clone. The chain uses TRBV19 and TRBJ2-1; 15 bases align to TRBD2. Per the germline V gene, CDR1 is LNHDA and CDR2 is SQIVND (reference sequence). Trimming removed 6 bases from V and 9 bases from J; junction bases left unmatched: 6. CDR3 length: 15 residues. Here the CDR3 DNA reads TGTGCCAGTAGAGGGACTAGCGGGAGGTATGGTGAGCAGTTCTTC. This translates into CASRGTSGRYGEQFF.

The V gene is TRBV7-2, the J gene TRBJ2-1; 8 bases align to TRBD2. The CDR3 runs to 13 residues. Germline loops: CDR1 SGHTA, CDR2 FQGNSA. J lost 3 bases, V lost 8 bases, and 3 bases had no gene match. CDR3 protein: CASGTRGYNEQFF. CDR3 nucleotides: TGTGCCAGCGGGACTAGGGGCTACAATGAGCAGTTCTTC.

This clone occurred a few times. The CDR3 is CASSLWTGNTGELFF. CDR3 coding DNA: TGTGCCAGCAGCTTATGGACAGGGAACACCGGGGAGCTGTTTTTT. The gene calls are TRBV9 and TRBJ2-2, with TRBD1 matching 7 bases. CDR1 and CDR2 (germline): SGDLS, YYNGEE. The CDR3 length is 15 residues. Trimming at V came to 4 bases and at J to 1 base, leaving 4 bases not matched to a gene.

V is TRBV4-1 and J is TRBJ1-2; 7 positions agree with TRBD1. Germline trimming cut 4 bases from V and 8 bases from J; bases unmatched to any gene: 7. This CDR3 has 13 amino acids. CDR1 is MGHRA, CDR2 YSYEKL, per germline. The CDR3 DNA sequence: TGCGCCAGCAGCCCCCGTGGGACAGAGGGCTACACCTTC. Translation: CASSPRGTEGYTF.

This chain joins TRBV12-2 and TRBJ2-1; no DNA check was done on the table's D call, TRBD2. TRBV12-2 is a pseudogene segment. The CDR3 spans 20 residues. The CDR3 region has the DNA TGTGCAAGTCGCTTAGTGCAATTAGGACTAGCGGGAGGTTCCTACAATGAGCAGTTCTTC. It translates to CASRLVQLGLAGGSYNEQFF.

This clone was detected only once. V gene TRBV9 combines with J gene TRBJ1-1; no clear D. The germline V gene encodes CDR1 SGDLS and CDR2 YYNGEE. The ends were cut back, 3 bases at V and 1 base at J, with 7 bases in the middle. The CDR3 consists of 13 residues. The CDR3 loop reads CASSEGGNTEAFF. The CDR3 DNA sequence: TGTGCCAGCAGCGAGGGAGGGAACACTGAAGCTTTCTTT.

J is TRBJ2-5 and V is TRBV28; D is unresolved. The germline gives CDR1 MDHEN, CDR2 SYDVKM. V was clipped by 2 bases and J by 2 bases, with 9 bases between them. The CDR3 runs 14 residues. The DNA for the CDR3 is TGTGCCAGCAGTTTAAGACACATACAAGAGACCCAGTACTTC. Protein sequence: CASSLRHIQETQYF.

For the CDR3, the DNA is TGTGCCAGCAGTGGGCGTCGAGAGCGGGAGGGCCTGCCAGATACGCAGTATTTT. Translating it yields CASSGRREREGLPDTQYF. V and J are TRBV2 and TRBJ2-3; 10 nucleotides align to TRBD2. This CDR3 has 18 residues. Germline V gene data show CDR1 as SNHLY and CDR2 as FYNNEI. J lost 4 bases, V lost 4 bases, and 14 bases had no gene match.